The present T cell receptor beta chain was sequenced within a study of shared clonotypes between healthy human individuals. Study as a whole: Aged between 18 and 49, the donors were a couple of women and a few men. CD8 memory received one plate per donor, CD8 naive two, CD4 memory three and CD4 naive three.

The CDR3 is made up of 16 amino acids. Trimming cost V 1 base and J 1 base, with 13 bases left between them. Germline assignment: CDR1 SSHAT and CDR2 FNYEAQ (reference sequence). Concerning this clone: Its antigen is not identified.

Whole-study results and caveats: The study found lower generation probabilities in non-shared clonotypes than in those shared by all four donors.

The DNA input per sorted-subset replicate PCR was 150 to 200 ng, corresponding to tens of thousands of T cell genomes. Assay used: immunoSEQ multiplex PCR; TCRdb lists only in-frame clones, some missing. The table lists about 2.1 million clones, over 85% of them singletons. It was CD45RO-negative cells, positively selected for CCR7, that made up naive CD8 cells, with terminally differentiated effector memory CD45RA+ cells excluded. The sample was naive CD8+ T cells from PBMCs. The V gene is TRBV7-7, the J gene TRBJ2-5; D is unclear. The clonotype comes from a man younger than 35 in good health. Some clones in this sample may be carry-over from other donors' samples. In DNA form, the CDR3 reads TGTGCCAGCAGCTTAGGTGCAGGAACTTCCCAAGAGACCCAGTACTTC. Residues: CASSLGAGTSQETQYF.